A single T cell receptor beta chain is shown here with its context. This sample was taken from a study of blood T cell repertoires in COVID-19. TCRdb keeps only in-frame clones here, not all; method: immunoSEQ multiplex PCR. The sample holds 40,000 to 60,000 clones; 85% to 95% are singletons and the top ten take approximately 1%. Germline values: CDR1 GTSNPN, CDR2 SVGIG (reference sequence). The ends lost 1 base at V and 0 bases at J; junction bases unmatched: 15. The CDR3 is 19 amino acids. Sequencing was carried out using peripheral blood. The chain has TRBV30 and TRBJ2-5, with 9 bases lining up with TRBD2. The origin of this receptor is a man between 60 and 70 years old with COVID-19, enrolled during active disease. CDR3 in DNA: TGTGCCTGGAGTGGTAGCGGGGGCCAACACACCCGGTACCAAGAGACCCAGTACTTC. Protein: CAWSGSGGQHTRYQETQYF.